This T cell receptor (beta chain) was recovered during a study of blood T cell repertoires in COVID-19. The overall study: The study drew acute and convalescent COVID-19 samples from the United States, Italy and Spain. PBMCs, B-cell-depleted T cells, or T cells were the source of the cDNA or gDNA that made up the material.

Authors' analysis steps: Nucleated cell number was recorded as an estimate derived from reference gene primer amplification. Clones were read by immunoSEQ multiplex PCR, and TCRdb kept only the in-frame ones, dropping some. The V and J calls and clone size were taken over from that table, and D and trimming were inferred from the DNA. Of hundreds of thousands of clones detected, approximately 86% appear once; the ten largest clones hold 2.5% to 3.5%. Sequenced input: peripheral blood. The TCR comes from a human donor in a cohort sampled during active COVID-19.

This CDR3 is CATTREGTSGETQYF. CDR3 nucleotide sequence: TGTGCCACCACAAGGGAAGGGACTAGCGGGGAGACCCAGTACTTC. The chain couples TRBV2 to TRBJ2-5; 12 bases line up with TRBD2. The length of the CDR3 is 15 residues. CDR1 is SNHLY and CDR2 is FYNNEI in the germline V gene. The V and J ends lost 10 bases and 5 bases, in that order; junction bases with no gene match: 11.